There are a few counts of the clone carrying this T cell receptor (beta chain). No antigen is known for it. Researchers ran the PCR with 60 Vbeta and 13 Jbeta primers. The assay was immunoSEQ multiplex PCR, and TCRdb's table has in-frame clones only and misses some. The sample contains 82,000 or so clones, about a tenth of which appear only once. The CDR3 contains 13 residues. Germline V lookup: CDR1 GTSNPN, CDR2 SVGIG (reference sequence). J was trimmed by 6 bases and V by 1 base; bases with no gene match: 4. This record belongs to a study of cytomegalovirus exposure and HLA in healthy donors. Study conclusions and caveats: In an earlier analysis, productive rearrangement rates for most beta V segments clustered near 90% or 30%. The listing of roughly 160 TCR beta chains classed them as cytomegalovirus-associated.

This clonotype was obtained from a man between 60 and 75 years old in good health and CMV-seropositive. This chain connects TRBV30 to TRBJ2-5; 8 bases agree with TRBD1. The sequenced material came from PBMCs. Here the CDR3 DNA reads TGTGCCTGGAGTGGACAGGGGAGGCAGACCCAGTACTTC. It is translated as CAWSGQGRQTQYF. The full variable domain, in which reference TRBV30 and TRBJ2-5 provide the parts outside the CDR3, is SQTIHQWPATLVQPVGSPLSLECTVEGTSNPNLYWYRQAAGRGLQLLFYSVGIGQISSEVPQNLSASRPQDRQFILSSKKLLLSDSGFYLCAWSGQGRQTQYFGPGTRLLVL.